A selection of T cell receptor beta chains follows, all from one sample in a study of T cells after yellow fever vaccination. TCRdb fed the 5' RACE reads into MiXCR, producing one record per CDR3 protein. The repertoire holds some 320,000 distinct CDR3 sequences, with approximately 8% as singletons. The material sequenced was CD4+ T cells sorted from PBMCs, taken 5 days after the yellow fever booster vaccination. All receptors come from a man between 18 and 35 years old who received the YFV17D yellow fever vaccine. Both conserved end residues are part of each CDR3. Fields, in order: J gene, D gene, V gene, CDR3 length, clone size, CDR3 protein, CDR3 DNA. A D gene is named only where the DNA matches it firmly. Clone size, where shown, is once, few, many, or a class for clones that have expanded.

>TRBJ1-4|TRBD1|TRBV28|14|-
CASSSNRQGQKLFF
TGTGCCAGCAGTTCCAATCGACAGGGGCAAAAACTGTTTTTT
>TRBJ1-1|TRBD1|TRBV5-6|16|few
CASSSIQGSMNTEAFF
TGTGCCAGCAGCAGTATACAGGGGTCGATGAACACTGAAGCTTTCTTT
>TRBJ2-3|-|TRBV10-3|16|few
CAISESKRDFTDTQYF
TGTGCCATCAGTGAGTCGAAACGGGACTTCACAGATACGCAGTATTTT
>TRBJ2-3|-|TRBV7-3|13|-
CASTLNLRDTQYF
TGTGCCAGCACCCTCAATTTAAGAGATACGCAGTATTTT
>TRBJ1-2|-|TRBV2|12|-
CASTGGNYGYTF
TGTGCCAGCACAGGAGGCAACTATGGCTACACCTTC
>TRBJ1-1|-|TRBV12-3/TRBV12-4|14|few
CASSSGPGHTEAFF
TGTGCCAGCAGTTCCGGCCCCGGCCACACTGAAGCTTTCTTT
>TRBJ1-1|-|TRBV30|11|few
CAWSGYTEAFF
TGTGCCTGGAGTGGATACACTGAAGCTTTCTTT
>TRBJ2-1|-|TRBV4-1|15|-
CASSHRYLGYNEQFF
TGCGCCAGCAGCCATCGGTACCTGGGCTACAATGAGCAGTTCTTC
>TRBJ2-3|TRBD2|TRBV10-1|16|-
CASSSGRAGVTDTQYF
TGCGCCAGCAGCTCAGGACGGGCGGGGGTCACAGATACGCAGTATTTT
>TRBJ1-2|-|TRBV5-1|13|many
CASSFEWGDGYTF
TGCGCCAGCAGCTTTGAATGGGGCGACGGCTACACCTTC
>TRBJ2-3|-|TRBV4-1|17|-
CASSQDNQAGRTDTQYF
TGCGCCAGCAGCCAAGACAATCAAGCCGGGCGCACAGATACGCAGTATTTT
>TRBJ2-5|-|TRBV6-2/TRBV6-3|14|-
CASSWFRLEETQYF
TGTGCCAGCAGTTGGTTCAGATTGGAAGAGACCCAGTACTTC
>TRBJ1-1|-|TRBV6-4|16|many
CASSDPLGDLNTEAFF
TGTGCCAGCAGTGACCCACTAGGGGATTTGAACACTGAAGCTTTCTTT
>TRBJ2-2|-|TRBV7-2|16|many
CASSLGRLANTGELFF
TGTGCCAGCAGCTTAGGCCGCCTCGCGAACACCGGGGAGCTGTTTTTT
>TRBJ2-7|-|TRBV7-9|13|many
CASSSGRAYEQYF
TGTGCCAGCAGCTCTGGACGGGCCTACGAGCAGTACTTC
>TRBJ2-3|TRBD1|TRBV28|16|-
CASGGQGVVRTDTQYF
TGTGCCAGCGGCGGACAGGGCGTTGTTCGCACAGATACGCAGTATTTT
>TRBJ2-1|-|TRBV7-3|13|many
CASSFTERSEQFF
TGTGCCAGCAGCTTTACCGAGCGGAGTGAGCAGTTCTTC
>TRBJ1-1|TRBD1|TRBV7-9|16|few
CASSSFWDRGRTEAFF
TGTGCCAGCAGCTCATTCTGGGACAGGGGGAGGACTGAAGCTTTCTTT
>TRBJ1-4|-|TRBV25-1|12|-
CASRGYNEKLFF
TGTGCCAGCAGGGGTTACAATGAAAAACTGTTTTTT
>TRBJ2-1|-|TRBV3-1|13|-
CASSQVSGVEQFF
TGTGCCAGCAGCCAAGTGTCCGGAGTTGAGCAGTTCTTC